The rows below give T cell receptor beta chains drawn from one sample of a study of blood T cell repertoires in COVID-19. Generated by immunoSEQ multiplex PCR, the TCRdb table keeps only in-frame clones and is missing some. Altogether some 97,000 clones are present, roughly 92% being singletons, with the ten largest covering around 5.7%. Sequencing was done on a sample of peripheral blood. These receptors all come from a man between 70 and 80 years old with acute or convalescent COVID-19. Each CDR3 is given with its conserved first and last residue. D genes are given only for firm matches. Size values are once, few and many counts, or a class for expanded clones, and some rows have none.

once	TRBV28	TRBD2	TRBJ2-7	TGTGCCAGCGGACCGGGACTAGCGCTCGAGCAGTACTTC	CASGPGLALEQYF
.	TRBV11-3	.	TRBJ1-2	TGTGCCAGCAGCTTAGATCAGGGCTATGGCTACACCTTC	CASSLDQGYGYTF
.	TRBV4-2	.	TRBJ1-1	TGTGCCAGCAGCGGGGTTGGGGGGGACGTTGAAGCTTTCTTT	CASSGVGGDVEAFF
.	TRBV19	.	TRBJ1-2	TGTGCCAGTGGGGGGACGGCAATCTATGGCTACACCTTC	CASGGTAIYGYTF
.	TRBV6-2/TRBV6-3	.	TRBJ2-2	TGTGCCAGCAGCTACTCGGGAGCGAACACCGGGGAGCTGTTTTTT	CASSYSGANTGELFF
.	TRBV29-1	TRBD1	TRBJ1-2	TGCAGCGCCGTAAAGACAGGGATCTATGGCTACACCTTC	CSAVKTGIYGYTF
.	TRBV5-4	.	TRBJ2-7	TGTGCCAGCAGCTTGGCCTTAGGGCAGGGGATAAACGAGCAGTACTTC	CASSLALGQGINEQYF
.	TRBV4-3	.	TRBJ2-1	TGCGCCAGCAGTCACGACATGCGGGTCTACAATGAGCAGTTCTTC	CASSHDMRVYNEQFF
.	TRBV19	TRBD1	TRBJ2-1	TGTGCCAGTAGTATATGGGGACAGGGCCTAAATGAGCAGTTCTTC	CASSIWGQGLNEQFF
.	TRBV7-2	TRBD1	TRBJ1-6	TGTGCCAGCAGCTTACAACAGGGGTCTAATTCACCCCTCCACTTT	CASSLQQGSNSPLHF
.	TRBV29-1	.	TRBJ1-2	TGCAGCGTTGAAATCGGGGGGCAGCGCTATGGCTACACCTTC	CSVEIGGQRYGYTF
.	TRBV9	TRBD2	TRBJ2-5	TGTGCCAGCAGCGTAGCTGGCGGGGGGGCCGGGGAGACCCAGTACTTC	CASSVAGGGAGETQYF
.	TRBV10-2	.	TRBJ1-1	TGCGCCAGCAGTGAGCTCGCTGAAGCTTTCTTT	CASSELAEAFF
once	TRBV6-5	TRBD1	TRBJ2-7	TGTGCCAGCAGTTACTCGATAGGGACAGGGGGCGGCGAGCAGTACTTC	CASSYSIGTGGGEQYF
.	TRBV5-4	.	TRBJ2-1	TGTGCCAGCAGCATTCATTACGGGGACAATGAGCAGTTCTTC	CASSIHYGDNEQFF
.	TRBV27	TRBD1	TRBJ1-5	TGTGCCAGCAGTTTGACAGGGATCAATCAGCCCCAGCATTTT	CASSLTGINQPQHF
.	TRBV5-1	.	TRBJ1-2	TGCGCCAGCAGCTTGGTTGATTCGGGGAACTATGGCTACACCTTC	CASSLVDSGNYGYTF
.	TRBV6-5	.	TRBJ2-3	TGTGCCAGCTTCGACTCCACAGATACGCAGTATTTT	CASFDSTDTQYF
.	TRBV5-1	TRBD2	TRBJ2-7	TGCGCCAGCAGCTCGTACACGGGACACCCTAGCGGGAGCGCCTACGAGCAGTACTTC	CASSSYTGHPSGSAYEQYF
.	TRBV4-1	.	TRBJ2-1	TGCGCCAGCAGCCAAGAAGGACTCCCGAGGAATGAGCAGTTCTTC	CASSQEGLPRNEQFF
.	TRBV9	.	TRBJ1-2	TGTGCCAGCAGCGCCCAAACCGGTGCGTCTAACCGCTATGGCTACACCTTC	CASSAQTGASNRYGYTF
.	TRBV5-1	TRBD2	TRBJ2-1	TGCGCCAGCAGCTTTAACACGGGGGGGAGTGAGCAGTTCTTC	CASSFNTGGSEQFF
.	TRBV18	.	TRBJ2-5	TGTGCCAGCTCAGCGTACCAAGAGACCCAGTACTTC	CASSAYQETQYF
.	TRBV6-2/TRBV6-3	TRBD1	TRBJ1-3	TGTGCCAGCAGTTCTGCAGGGGGCTACGGAAACACCATATATTTT	CASSSAGGYGNTIYF
.	TRBV6-1	.	TRBJ1-2	TGTGCCAGCAGTGAAGCGCTAGGGGTCGGCTACACCTTC	CASSEALGVGYTF
.	TRBV6-2/TRBV6-3	.	TRBJ1-5	TGTGCCAGCAGCCTCGTTGACAGTTTTCCAAATCAGCCCCAGCATTTT	CASSLVDSFPNQPQHF
once	TRBV7-2	TRBD1	TRBJ2-7	TGTGCCAGCAGCGTCGGGACAGGGCGGTACGAGCAGTACTTC	CASSVGTGRYEQYF
few	TRBV28	TRBD1	TRBJ1-3	TGTGCCAGCAGTTTAGGGGGCAGGGGGGCCCACACCATATATTTT	CASSLGGRGAHTIYF
.	TRBV11-2	TRBD1	TRBJ2-7	TGTGCCAGCAGCGCCCGGGACAGGAGCTCCTACGAGCAGTACTTC	CASSARDRSSYEQYF
.	TRBV5-3	.	TRBJ2-1	TGTGCCAGAAGCTTGGGCCCGCGATCGTACAATGAGCAGTTCTTC	CARSLGPRSYNEQFF
.	TRBV24-1	TRBD1	TRBJ2-1	TGTGCCACCGGGACAGAGAAACACAATGAGCAGTTCTTC	CATGTEKHNEQFF
.	TRBV18	.	TRBJ2-7	TGTGCCAGCTCACCACGCCCCACCACTAGGCCCTCCCTCTACGAGCAGTACTTC	CASSPRPTTRPSLYEQYF
.	TRBV27	TRBD1	TRBJ1-1	TGTGCCAGCAGTTGGGGACAGGAGAACACTGAAGCTTTCTTT	CASSWGQENTEAFF
once	TRBV5-1	TRBD1	TRBJ1-1	TGCGCCAGCAGAGTACAGGGGGCAAACACTGAAGCTTTCTTT	CASRVQGANTEAFF
.	TRBV9	TRBD1	TRBJ2-5	TGTGCCAGCAGCGTAGGGACAGGGGAAGGGGAGACCCAGTACTTC	CASSVGTGEGETQYF
.	TRBV7-2	TRBD1	TRBJ2-1	TGTGCCAGCAGCTTAGGGTACAGGGGGTTGTACAATGAGCAGTTCTTC	CASSLGYRGLYNEQFF
.	TRBV7-3	.	TRBJ2-5	TGTGCCAGCAGCTTAACAGCGAGAGAGACCCAGTACTTC	CASSLTARETQYF
.	TRBV11-2	TRBD2	TRBJ2-7	TGTGCCAGCAGCTTAGAGGCTAGCGGGGAGCTAATCTCCTACGAGCAGTACTTC	CASSLEASGELISYEQYF
.	TRBV2	.	TRBJ1-1	TGTGCCAGCAAGGTAGGGGTGAGGTCTTTCTTT	CASKVGVRSFF
.	TRBV7-8	TRBD2	TRBJ2-3	TGTGCCAGCAGCTTCGAGCGGGAGTGGAGAGATACGCAGTATTTT	CASSFEREWRDTQYF
.	TRBV5-1	.	TRBJ1-6	TGCGCCAGCAGCTCAGACGGCGGAAGGGGATCACCCCTCCACTTT	CASSSDGGRGSPLHF
.	TRBV7-8	.	TRBJ1-5	TGTGCCAGCAGATCAGGAATCAATCAGCCCCAGCATTTT	CASRSGINQPQHF
once	TRBV10-3	.	TRBJ1-3	TGTGCCATCAGTGACTCGGGGGGAGGAAACACCATATATTTT	CAISDSGGGNTIYF
.	TRBV7-9	TRBD1	TRBJ1-1	TGTGCCAGCAGCTTAGATTTTCAGGGGGCTGTAGCTTTCTTT	CASSLDFQGAVAFF
once	TRBV12-3/TRBV12-4	.	TRBJ1-3	TGTGCCAGCAGTCCCCAACAAAACACCATATATTTT	CASSPQQNTIYF
.	TRBV4-1	.	TRBJ1-4	TGCGCCAGCAGCCAAGAGGGGACACTTAAACTGTTTTTT	CASSQEGTLKLFF
.	TRBV6-5	TRBD1	TRBJ1-4	TGTGCCAGCAGTTACACGACAGGGGCTAATGAAAAACTGTTTTTT	CASSYTTGANEKLFF
.	TRBV2	TRBD1	TRBJ2-7	TGTGCCAGCAGATGGGACAGAAGTAGCGAGCAGTACTTC	CASRWDRSSEQYF
.	TRBV18	TRBD2	TRBJ2-7	TGTGCCAGCTCACCGAGACTAGCATTTGAGTACGAGCAGTACTTC	CASSPRLAFEYEQYF
.	TRBV6-5	.	TRBJ1-6	TGTGCCAGCAGTTACTCCCCAGTAGCCGGCAATTCACCCCTCCACTTT	CASSYSPVAGNSPLHF
.	TRBV6-5	.	TRBJ2-7	TGTGCCAGCAGTTCGGACAGCACCCAAGAGCAGTACTTC	CASSSDSTQEQYF
.	TRBV5-1	.	TRBJ2-2	TGCGCCAGCAGCTTGGATTTTAGCGGCCGGAACACCGGGGAGCTGTTTTTT	CASSLDFSGRNTGELFF